Reported below is one T cell receptor beta chain. TCRdb re-derived calls from the 5' RACE reads in MiXCR, one entry per CDR3 protein. This table holds some 62,000 distinct CDR3 sequences, 30% found once. This CDR3 is built from 13 residues. Germline lookup yields CDR1 DFQATT and CDR2 SNEGSKA (reference sequence). Germline trimming cut 1 base from V and 4 bases from J; bases unmatched to any gene: 1. This sequence originates from a female donor with breast cancer. The V gene is TRBV20-1, the J gene TRBJ1-1; 9 nucleotides agree with TRBD1. The specimen sequenced was tumor-infiltrating naive CD4+ T cells sorted from the breast tumor. As to subset: naive CD4+ T cells, CD4+CD45RA+CD25-. The CDR3 protein is CSARVTGGTEAFF. As DNA, the CDR3 is TGCAGTGCTAGAGTGACAGGGGGCACTGAAGCTTTCTTT.